One sample yielded the 18 T cell receptor beta chains listed below, sequenced in a study of T-cell memory formation after mild COVID-19. TCRdb reanalysed the 5' RACE reads using MiXCR and keeps one entry per CDR3 protein. The sample consists of approximately 210,000 distinct CDR3 sequences, around 26% of them appearing once. Material for sequencing was PBMCs or a T cell subset sorted from them (not recorded which). Receptors originate from an adult woman who had mild COVID-19 (a few samples of this study predate the infection). Cell type and time point are not known.

This chain links TRBV25-1 with TRBJ2-3; 7 positions match TRBD2. Losses at the gene ends were 6 bases for V and 2 bases for J; bases not matched to a gene: 14. Germline V CDR1 and CDR2: MGHDK, SYGVNS. CDR3 length equals 17 residues. CDR3: CASSPQGRGSPTDTQYF. CDR3 in DNA: TGTGCCAGCAGCCCCCAAGGACGCGGGAGTCCCACAGATACGCAGTATTTT.

The rearrangement joins TRBV20-1 to TRBJ2-7; 11 bases agree with TRBD2. CDR1 is DFQATT and CDR2 is SNEGSKA in the germline V gene (reference sequence). Trimming cost V 0 bases and J 4 bases; bases outside gene matches: 5. This CDR3 has 15 residues. The CDR3 loop reads CSARDLLAGGYEQYF. DNA of the CDR3: TGCAGTGCTAGAGATCTTCTAGCGGGGGGTTACGAGCAGTACTTC.

There are a few counts of this clonotype. The V gene is TRBV14, the J gene TRBJ2-7; 8 bases are shared with TRBD1. The V and J ends lost 4 bases and 3 bases, in that order; junction bases with no gene match: 8. Per the germline V gene, CDR1 is SGHDN and CDR2 is FVKESK. The CDR3 is made up of 15 amino acids. The CDR3 DNA is TGTGCCAGCAGCCCAAGACAGGGGTCGATCTACGAGCAGTACTTC. Translated: CASSPRQGSIYEQYF.

At least ten counts were recorded for this clonotype. The chain employs TRBV20-1 and TRBJ2-2; D is perhaps TRBD1 or TRBD2 (7 bases each). The CDR3 is made up of 15 amino acids. Germline V lookup: CDR1 DFQATT, CDR2 SNEGSKA (reference sequence). The V gene lost 3 bases and the J gene lost 4 bases, with 15 bases spanning the gap. The CDR3 DNA reads TGCAGTGCTAGGAGGGAGGGGGCGACCACCGGGGAGCTGTTTTTT. Amino acids: CSARREGATTGELFF.

The chain uses TRBV20-1 and TRBJ1-1, with D tentatively TRBD1 (5 bases). V lost 2 bases and J 0 bases, leaving 10 bases between the germline ends. The CDR3 contains 14 residues. Germline V gene sequence: CDR1 DFQATT, CDR2 SNEGSKA (reference sequence). CDR3 DNA: TGCAGTGCTAGACAGGGCCACATGAACACTGAAGCTTTCTTT. It is translated as CSARQGHMNTEAFF.

V gene TRBV24-1 combines with J gene TRBJ2-7, with D possibly matching TRBD1 (5 bases). Germline assignment: CDR1 KGHDR and CDR2 SFDVKD. This CDR3 has 15 amino acids. Deletions cut 6 bases from V and 11 bases from J, with 25 bases between. Here the CDR3 reads CATSQPRNWGSREYF. CDR3 nucleotide sequence: TGTGCCACCAGTCAACCTCGCAACTGGGGCAGCCGGGAGTACTTC.

CDR3 nucleotide sequence: TGTGCCAGCAGCCGTCGACAGGTCTCTCCCTACGAGCAGTACTTC. Encoded protein: CASSRRQVSPYEQYF. V is TRBV7-8 and J is TRBJ2-7; D may be TRBD1 (6 bases). The germline V and J ends were trimmed by 5 bases and 2 bases, with 16 bases remaining between them. Germline CDR1 SGHVS, CDR2 FQNEAQ. This CDR3 is 15 amino acids long.

This clonotype was detected only a few times. This chain uses TRBV20-1 with TRBJ2-7, with D perhaps matching TRBD2 (6 bases). The CDR3 runs 12 residues. Germline V gives CDR1 DFQATT, CDR2 SNEGSKA (reference sequence). Trimming stripped 3 bases from V and 4 bases from J, with 10 bases between. CDR3 coding DNA: TGCAGTGCTAGGCGGGACTCATACGAGCAGTACTTC. This encodes CSARRDSYEQYF.

This clonotype has more than one count but fewer than ten. The chain is built from TRBV19 and TRBJ2-7, with TRBD2 matching over 10 bases. The CDR3 loop spans 16 amino acids. CDR1 and CDR2 from the germline V gene are LNHDA and SQIVND (reference sequence). With 4 bases clipped from V and 3 bases from J, the junction kept 9 bases outside the gene matches. The CDR3 bases are TGTGCCAGTAGTAGGCCTGGGGGACTAGCGATCTACGAGCAGTACTTC. Its protein is CASSRPGGLAIYEQYF.

This clonotype came up a few times. CDR3 sequence (DNA): TGCGCCAGCAGCCAAGCTCGAATGGACAACCACGAGCAGTACTTC. It specifies CASSQARMDNHEQYF. This rearrangement joins TRBV4-3 to TRBJ2-7; D is possibly TRBD1 (5 bases). The CDR3 runs 15 residues. The germline V gene has CDR1 LGHNA and CDR2 YSLEER. V lost 1 base and J lost 5, with 15 bases in between.

The chain uses TRBV24-1 and TRBJ2-3; D tentatively fits TRBD1 or TRBD2 (5 bases each). The ends were cut back, 8 bases at V and 3 bases at J, with 14 bases in the middle. The germline CDR1 and CDR2 sequences are KGHDR and SFDVKD. This CDR3 has 14 amino acids. CDR3 DNA: TGTGCCACCAAAGACTGGGGGTCGACAGATACGCAGTATTTT. This encodes CATKDWGSTDTQYF.

The J gene is TRBJ2-2, the V gene TRBV23-1, with 14 bases aligning to TRBD2. TRBV23-1 is reported as an ORF; its role is uncertain. Trimming removed 4 bases from V and 6 bases from J; junction bases left unmatched: 1. This CDR3 contains 15 residues. CDR3 region: CASSPGLAGAGELFF. CDR3 coding DNA: TGCGCCAGCAGTCCGGGACTAGCGGGGGCCGGGGAGCTGTTTTTT.

J is TRBJ2-7 and V is TRBV24-1, with a weak D call TRBD1 (6 bases). Germline values: CDR1 KGHDR, CDR2 SFDVKD. CDR3 length: 13 residues. Trimming removed 4 bases from V and 5 bases from J, with 11 bases in between. CDR3 protein: CATSEQGRDEQYF. CDR3 nucleotide sequence: TGTGCCACCAGTGAACAGGGACGGGACGAGCAGTACTTC.

The chain carries TRBV6-1 and TRBJ2-1, with D maybe TRBD1 (6 bases). V was cut by 2 bases and J by 0 bases, with 11 bases left in between. This CDR3 region has 16 residues. Per the germline V gene, CDR1 is MNHNS and CDR2 is SASEGT. This CDR3 is CASSEYRESSYNEQFF. CDR3 DNA sequence: TGTGCCAGCAGTGAATACAGGGAAAGCTCCTACAATGAGCAGTTCTTC.

Only a few counts were recorded for this clonotype. V and J are TRBV2 and TRBJ2-5, with D unresolved. With 2 bases removed from V and 0 bases from J, the gap between germline ends came to 13 bases. The germline V gene has CDR1 SNHLY and CDR2 FYNNEI. The length of the CDR3 is 16 residues. The CDR3 sequence: CASSERWQANQETQYF. The CDR3 region has the DNA TGTGCCAGCAGTGAAAGGTGGCAGGCGAACCAAGAGACCCAGTACTTC.

This clonotype has more than one count but fewer than ten. This chain connects TRBV7-8 to TRBJ2-3; the D gene is possibly TRBD1 (5 bases). There are 16 residues in the CDR3. Trimming stripped 1 base from V and 6 bases from J, with 17 bases between. The germline CDR1 and CDR2 sequences are SGHVS and FQNEAQ. This CDR3 reads CASSLGIQGRTDTQYF. The CDR3 coding sequence is TGTGCCAGCAGCTTAGGCATCCAGGGTCGGACGGATACGCAGTATTTT.

This chain links TRBV28 with TRBJ1-2; 9 bases are a match to TRBD1. CDR3 size: 13 residues. The germline V gene has CDR1 MDHEN and CDR2 SYDVKM. V dropped 5 bases and J dropped 5; count of bases not matched to a gene: 3. As DNA, the CDR3 is TGTGCCAGCAGTGGGGGACAGGGATATGGCTACACCTTC. As protein: CASSGGQGYGYTF.

This clonotype was observed a few times. The J gene is TRBJ2-3, the V gene TRBV19; TRBD2 matches at 9 bases. This CDR3 spans 19 amino acids. Germline V lookup: CDR1 LNHDA, CDR2 SQIVND (reference sequence). V was clipped by 6 bases and J by 6 bases; unmatched bases: 22. DNA of the CDR3: TGTGCCAGTAGAACGATTTCGGGAACCTTAGCGGGAGTACCGGATACGCAGTATTTT. Its protein is CASRTISGTLAGVPDTQYF.